This T cell receptor (beta chain) is from a study of T cells in Graves' hyperthyroidism and ophthalmopathy. Study information: Peripheral blood was obtained at initial diagnosis, preceding any treatment.

Germline-derived CDR1 and CDR2 are WSHSY and SAAADI. V was cut by 2 bases and J by 6 bases, with 2 bases left in between. This CDR3 has 11 residues. In this sample, this clonotype turned up many times. Template material for amplifying TCR beta CDR3 regions consisted of RNA transcripts. First-round RT-PCR with HTBI primers amplified the TCR CDR3 region. MiXCR, applied by TCRdb to the multiplex PCR reads, yields one record per CDR3 protein. The repertoire holds around 690,000 distinct CDR3 sequences, 17% seen once, with less than 20% in the top ten. Each patient was aged 18 to 65 and had newly diagnosed hyperthyroidism of under 2 months' duration.

The chain carries TRBV10-2 and TRBJ2-1; no firm D call. Sequencing was carried out using blood. This receptor was taken from a man aged 50-59 years with Graves' hyperthyroidism. The CDR3 bases are TGCGCCAGCAGTGAGGTCAATGAGCAGTTCTTC. Encoded protein: CASSEVNEQFF.